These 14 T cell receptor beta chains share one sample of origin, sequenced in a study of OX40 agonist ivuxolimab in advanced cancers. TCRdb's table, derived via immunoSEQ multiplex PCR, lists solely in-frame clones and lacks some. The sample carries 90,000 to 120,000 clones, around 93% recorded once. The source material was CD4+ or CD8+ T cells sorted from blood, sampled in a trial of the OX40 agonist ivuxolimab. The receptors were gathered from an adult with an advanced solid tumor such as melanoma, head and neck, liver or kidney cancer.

The chain's CDR3 is CASSGSGTREETQYF. The CDR3 nucleotides are TGTGCCAGTAGTGGTAGCGGGACCCGGGAAGAGACCCAGTACTTC. V usage is TRBV19 and J usage is TRBJ2-5; 8 bases align to TRBD2. The germline V gene has CDR1 LNHDA and CDR2 SQIVND (reference sequence). The CDR3 spans 15 residues. J gave up 3 bases and V 5 bases, and 8 bases lay outside the gene matches.

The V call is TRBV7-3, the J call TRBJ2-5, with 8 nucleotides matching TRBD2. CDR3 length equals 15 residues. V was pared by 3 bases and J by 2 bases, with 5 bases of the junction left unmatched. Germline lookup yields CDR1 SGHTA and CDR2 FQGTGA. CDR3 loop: CASSFLSGKQETQYF. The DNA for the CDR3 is TGTGCCAGCAGCTTTCTTAGCGGGAAGCAAGAGACCCAGTACTTC.

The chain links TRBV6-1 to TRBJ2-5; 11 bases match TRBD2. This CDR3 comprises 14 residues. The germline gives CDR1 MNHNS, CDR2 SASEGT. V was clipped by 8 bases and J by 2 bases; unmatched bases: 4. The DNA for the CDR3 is TGTGCCAGCCTCGGGACTAGCGGACAAGAGACCCAGTACTTC. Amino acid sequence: CASLGTSGQETQYF.

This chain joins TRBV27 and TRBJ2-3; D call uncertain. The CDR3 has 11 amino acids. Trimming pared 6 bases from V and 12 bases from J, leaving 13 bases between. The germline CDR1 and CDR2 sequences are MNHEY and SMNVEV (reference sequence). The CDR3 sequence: CASSTPTPQYF. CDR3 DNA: TGTGCCAGCAGCACGCCTACACCTCAGTATTTT.

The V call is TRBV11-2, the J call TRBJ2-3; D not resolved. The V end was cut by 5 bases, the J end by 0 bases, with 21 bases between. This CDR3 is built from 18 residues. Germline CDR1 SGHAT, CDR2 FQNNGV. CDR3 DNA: TGTGCCAGCAGCGCCCGACTTGGGCTATCATCTAGCACAGATACGCAGTATTTT. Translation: CASSARLGLSSSTDTQYF.

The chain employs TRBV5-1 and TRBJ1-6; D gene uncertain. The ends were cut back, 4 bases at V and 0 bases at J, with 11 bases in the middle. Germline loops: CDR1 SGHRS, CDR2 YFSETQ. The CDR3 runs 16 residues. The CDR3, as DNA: TGCGCCAGCAGCCCTCGGGGAAGCTCCTATAATTCACCCCTCCACTTT. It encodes CASSPRGSSYNSPLHF.

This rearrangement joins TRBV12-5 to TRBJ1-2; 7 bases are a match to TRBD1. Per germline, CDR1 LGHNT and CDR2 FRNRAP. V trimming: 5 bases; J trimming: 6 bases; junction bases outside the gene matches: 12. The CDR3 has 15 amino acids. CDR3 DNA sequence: TGTGCTAGTGGTGCCCGACAGGGAGCTGGTAATGGCTACACCTTC. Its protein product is CASGARQGAGNGYTF.

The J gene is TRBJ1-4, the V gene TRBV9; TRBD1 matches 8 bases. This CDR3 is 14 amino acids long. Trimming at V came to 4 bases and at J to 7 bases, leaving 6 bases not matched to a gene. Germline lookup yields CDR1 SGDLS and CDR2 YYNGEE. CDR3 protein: CASSPHDRGEKLFF. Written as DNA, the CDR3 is TGTGCCAGCAGCCCACATGACAGGGGTGAAAAACTGTTTTTT.

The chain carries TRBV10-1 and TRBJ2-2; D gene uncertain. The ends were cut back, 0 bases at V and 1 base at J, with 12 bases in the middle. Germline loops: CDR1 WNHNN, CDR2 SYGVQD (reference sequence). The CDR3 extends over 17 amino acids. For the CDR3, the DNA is TGCGCCAGCAGTGAGTCAGGCGACCCATGGAACACCGGGGAGCTGTTTTTT. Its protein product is CASSESGDPWNTGELFF.

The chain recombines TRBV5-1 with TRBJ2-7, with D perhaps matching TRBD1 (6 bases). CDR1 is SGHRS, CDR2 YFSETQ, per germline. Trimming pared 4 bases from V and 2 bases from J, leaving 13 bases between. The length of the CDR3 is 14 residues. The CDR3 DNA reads TGCGCCAGCAGCAGGCTACAGGGCACCTACGAGCAGTACTTC. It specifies CASSRLQGTYEQYF.

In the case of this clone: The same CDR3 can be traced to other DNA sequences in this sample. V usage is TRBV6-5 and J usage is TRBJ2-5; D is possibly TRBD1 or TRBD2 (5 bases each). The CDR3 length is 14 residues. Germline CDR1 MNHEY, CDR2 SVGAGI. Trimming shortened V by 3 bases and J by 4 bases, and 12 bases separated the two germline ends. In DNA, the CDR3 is TGTGCCAGCAGTTATTCCGGGACCGGAGAGACCCAGTACTTC. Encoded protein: CASSYSGTGETQYF.

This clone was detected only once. The DNA of the CDR3 is TGCAGCGTTGTAGGACTAGCGGGTAGCACAGATACGCAGTATTTT. Its protein is CSVVGLAGSTDTQYF. The chain couples TRBV29-1 to TRBJ2-3; TRBD2 agrees at 11 bases. With 4 bases clipped from V and 0 bases from J, the junction kept 3 bases outside the gene matches. This CDR3 is built from 15 residues. Germline V gene lookup returns CDR1 SQVTM and CDR2 ANQGSEA.

In DNA, the CDR3 is TGCGCCAGCAGCCAAGATTATCCTAGCGGGGGTAAAAACAATGAGCAGTTCTTC. As protein: CASSQDYPSGGKNNEQFF. V gene TRBV4-3 combines with J gene TRBJ2-1, with 10 bases aligning to TRBD2. V dropped 0 bases and J dropped 5; count of bases not matched to a gene: 10. This CDR3 contains 18 residues. Germline CDR1 reads LGHNA; CDR2 reads YSLEER.

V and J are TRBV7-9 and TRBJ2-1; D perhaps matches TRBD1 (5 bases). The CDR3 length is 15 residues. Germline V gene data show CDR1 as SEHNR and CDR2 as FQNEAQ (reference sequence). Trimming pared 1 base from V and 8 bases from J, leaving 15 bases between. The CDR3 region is CASSLEDPQGHEQFF. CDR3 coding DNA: TGTGCCAGCAGCTTAGAGGACCCCCAGGGTCATGAGCAGTTCTTC.